The 9 T cell receptor beta chains below come from one sample, sequenced in a study of CD8 T cells in Susac syndrome. The RNA, 0.5 to 1 ug, was put through reverse transcription using random hexamers. MiXCR, applied by TCRdb to the immunoSEQ multiplex PCR reads, yields one record per CDR3 protein. Of 120,000 or so distinct CDR3 sequences listed, less than 95% were seen once; the top ten hold 0.095% to 0.15%. Sequencing was done on a sample of CD4+ T cells from PBMCs. These receptors came from a human donor with multiple sclerosis.

Only one count was recorded for this clonotype. CDR3 in amino acids: CASRSWDSPLHF. In DNA form, the CDR3 reads TGTGCCAGCCGGAGTTGGGATTCACCCCTCCACTTT. The rearrangement links TRBV3-1 to TRBJ1-6; no clear D. The CDR3 has 12 amino acids. Germline V CDR1 and CDR2: LGHDT, YNNKEL (reference sequence). Trimming removed 8 bases at V and 8 bases at J, with 10 bases between.

This chain connects TRBV6-2 or TRBV6-3 to TRBJ1-1; TRBD1 might be the D (5 bases). This CDR3 contains 11 residues. V lost 5 bases and J lost 8, with 9 bases in between. Germline V CDR1 and CDR2: MNHEY, SVGEGT. CDR3 sequence reads: CASSQGSEAFF. CDR3 in DNA: TGTGCCAGCAGTCAGGGCTCCGAAGCTTTCTTT.

This clonotype was counted once. The V gene is TRBV24-1, the J gene TRBJ2-4, with D perhaps matching TRBD2 (5 bases). V was shortened by 12 bases and J by 3 bases, with 23 bases between the two germline ends. The germline gives CDR1 KGHDR, CDR2 SFDVKD. The CDR3 contains 16 residues. The CDR3 DNA is TGTGCCCCCGGGAAGTACAACCTGAAAGGCAAAAACATTCAGTACTTC. Protein sequence: CAPGKYNLKGKNIQYF.

The chain combines TRBV29-1 with TRBJ1-5; 9 bases align to TRBD1. With V trimmed by 7 bases and J by 6 bases, 13 bases remained unmatched. The germline V gene has CDR1 SQVTM and CDR2 ANQGSEA. CDR3 length equals 15 residues. In DNA form, the CDR3 reads TGCAGCGCGATTCTAGGACAGGGGTTATTTCAGCCCCAGCATTTT. Translated: CSAILGQGLFQPQHF.

The chain has TRBV6-6 and TRBJ2-2, with a tentative D call TRBD2 (6 bases). V was shortened by 4 bases and J by 6 bases, with 9 bases between the two germline ends. This CDR3 has 13 amino acids. The germline gives CDR1 MNHNY, CDR2 SVGAGI (reference sequence). CDR3 bases: TGTGCCAGCAGTTGGAGGGAGTCCGGGGAGCTGTTTTTT. Its translation: CASSWRESGELFF.

The chain links TRBV3-1 to TRBJ1-1; D is unclear. This CDR3 has 14 residues. The germline V gene has CDR1 LGHDT and CDR2 YNNKEL (reference sequence). V gave up 1 base and J gave up 5 bases, with 11 bases separating them. The CDR3 reads CASSQVSLGTEAFF. CDR3 in DNA: TGTGCCAGCAGCCAAGTAAGTTTGGGTACTGAAGCTTTCTTT.

This rearrangement joins TRBV29-1 to TRBJ1-1; D might be TRBD1 (5 bases). Germline-derived CDR1 and CDR2 are SQVTM and ANQGSEA. This CDR3 is 14 amino acids long. Trimming stripped 6 bases from V and 5 bases from J, with 19 bases between. CDR3 nucleotides: TGCAGCGTGGACGGGGCGGGGATAAGGACTGAAGCTTTCTTT. This translates into CSVDGAGIRTEAFF.

This clonotype was seen only a few times. The gene calls are TRBV11-2 and TRBJ1-2; D gene ambiguous. Germline-derived CDR1 and CDR2 are SGHAT and FQNNGV. The CDR3 length is 14 residues. V was clipped by 0 bases and J by 8 bases, with 13 bases between them. CDR3 nucleotide sequence: TGTGCCAGCAGCTTAGACCCGCAGCTATACGGCTACACCTTC. Its translation: CASSLDPQLYGYTF.

The chain employs TRBV6-1 and TRBJ1-1; D ambiguous. The germline V and J ends were trimmed by 4 bases and 6 bases, with 9 bases remaining between them. The CDR3 runs 12 residues. The germline gives CDR1 MNHNS, CDR2 SASEGT. The CDR3 is CASSARLAEAFF. CDR3 nucleotide sequence: TGTGCCAGCAGTGCGCGCCTTGCTGAAGCTTTCTTT.